This TCR beta chain appears in the sequencing data of a study of T cell responses to AZD1222 COVID-19 vaccine. With respect to this clone: Antigen specificity is unknown.

Study-level findings and limits: Dominant at 160-218 and 743-854, vaccine-associated CD4 TCRs also spanned spike. Of the AZD1222 recipients, only five to seven were seropositive at baseline. Donor demographics were predominantly white British with a female majority; clonal diversity may be underestimated.

Produced via immunoSEQ multiplex PCR; TCRdb's table is partial and in-frame only. In the table there are about 140,000 clones, 80% to 95% of which are singletons. Second doses at about 4 or about 12 weeks were pooled. Germline CDR1 and CDR2: LGHDT and YNNKEL (reference sequence). This CDR3 has 17 amino acids. V was trimmed by 3 bases and J by 4 bases, leaving 21 bases between them. This receptor was obtained from an adult who received the AZD1222 COVID-19 vaccine. This chain connects TRBV3-1 (or the pseudogene TRBV3-2) to TRBJ2-5, with TRBD1 as a possible D gene (6 bases). The sample consisted of peripheral blood, taken 28 days after the second AZD1222 dose. The CDR3 nucleotides read TGTGCCAGCAGCCATGCAACAGGGCTGAGTGGAAGAGAGACCCAGTACTTC. Protein product: CASSHATGLSGRETQYF.